This is a list of T cell receptor beta chains from one sample in a study of cytotoxic CD8 clonotypes in ibrutinib-treated CLL. Generated by immunoSEQ multiplex PCR, the TCRdb table keeps only in-frame clones and is missing some. The sample shows about 300,000 clones, 67% of them seen only once. This sample comprised PBMCs, obtained after 36 months of ibrutinib treatment. The receptor set was obtained from a human donor with chronic lymphocytic leukemia. Both conserved end residues are part of each CDR3. A D gene is named only where the DNA matches it firmly. The size entry is marked missing in some rows and otherwise reads once, few, many or a size class.

size	V	J	D	CDR3	DNA
NA	TRBV9	TRBJ2-3	TRBD2	CASSVLAGASTDTQYF	TGTGCCAGCAGCGTTTTAGCGGGGGCTAGCACAGATACGCAGTATTTT
few	TRBV5-4	TRBJ1-5	NA	CASSLEGGGQPQHF	TGTGCCAGCAGCTTGGAAGGGGGTGGTCAGCCCCAGCATTTT
NA	TRBV18	TRBJ2-7	NA	CASSPPDRHSYEQYF	TGTGCCAGCTCACCACCGGATCGGCACTCCTACGAGCAGTACTTC
NA	TRBV27	TRBJ2-7	NA	CASSFGRSLSYEQYF	TGTGCCAGCAGTTTCGGCAGGAGCTTAAGCTACGAGCAGTACTTC
few	TRBV27	TRBJ2-5	NA	CASSKGGLSETQYF	TGTGCCAGCAGTAAGGGGGGCCTTTCAGAGACCCAGTACTTC
NA	TRBV2	TRBJ2-1	TRBD2	CASPSRGLAGSAEQFF	TGTGCCAGCCCCTCCCGAGGACTAGCGGGAAGCGCTGAGCAGTTCTTC
NA	TRBV11-2	TRBJ1-4	NA	CASSLFLGARGEKLFF	TGTGCCAGCAGCTTATTCCTGGGCGCCAGGGGTGAAAAACTGTTTTTT
few	TRBV9	TRBJ2-7	NA	CASSVGWGEQYF	TGTGCCAGCAGCGTAGGGTGGGGCGAGCAGTACTTC
NA	TRBV5-4	TRBJ1-1	NA	CASSSTYTSGNTEAFF	TGTGCCAGCAGCTCCACATACACCTCCGGGAACACTGAAGCTTTCTTT
few	TRBV5-4	TRBJ2-3	TRBD2	CASRPTSGGTDTQYF	TGTGCCAGCAGACCTACTAGCGGGGGAACAGATACGCAGTATTTT
few	TRBV11-2	TRBJ2-7	NA	CASSLAAYHQYF	TGTGCCAGCAGCTTAGCGGCTTATCACCAGTACTTC